This T cell receptor beta chain was found in a study of blood T cells in healthy people across ages. Study observations and caveats: TCR beta diversity correlated strongly with naive T cell percentage.

CDR3 length: 18 amino acids. V was clipped by 2 bases and J by 2 bases; unmatched bases: 14. It was with a sample-barcoded 5' primer and a J-beta primer mix that a second PCR of roughly 7 to 12 cycles was run. In TCRdb, the 5' RACE reads were re-called with MiXCR into one record per CDR3 protein. The table shows about 510,000 distinct CDR3 sequences, with over 25% occurring only once. Donors were healthy Caucasian individuals from Russia aged about 6 to 90. This clonotype was counted only a few times. Antigen unknown. The same data also went into a second study, on T cells of mothers and their children.

The clonotype originates from a boy younger than 10 in good health. The sequenced sample consisted of blood. The V gene is TRBV12-3 or TRBV12-4, the J gene TRBJ1-2; 7 bases line up with TRBD1. CDR3 DNA sequence: TGTGCCAGCAGTTTATTCTCTACGACAGGGATGAAGAACTATGGCTACACCTTC. Translated: CASSLFSTTGMKNYGYTF.